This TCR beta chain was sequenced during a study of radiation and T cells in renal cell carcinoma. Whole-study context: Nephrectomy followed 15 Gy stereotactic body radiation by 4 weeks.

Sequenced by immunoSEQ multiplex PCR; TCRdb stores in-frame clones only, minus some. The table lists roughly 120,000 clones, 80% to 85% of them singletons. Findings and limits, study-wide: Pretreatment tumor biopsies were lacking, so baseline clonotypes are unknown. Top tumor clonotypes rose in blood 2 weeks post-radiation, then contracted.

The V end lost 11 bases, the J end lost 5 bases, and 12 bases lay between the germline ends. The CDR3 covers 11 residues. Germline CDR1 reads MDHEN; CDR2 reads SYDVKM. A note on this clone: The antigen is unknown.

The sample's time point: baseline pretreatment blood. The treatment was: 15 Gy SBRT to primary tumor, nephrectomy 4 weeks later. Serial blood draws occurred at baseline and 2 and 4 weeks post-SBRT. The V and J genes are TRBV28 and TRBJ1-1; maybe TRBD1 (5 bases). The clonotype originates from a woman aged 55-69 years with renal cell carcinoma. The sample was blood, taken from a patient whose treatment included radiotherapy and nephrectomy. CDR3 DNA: TGTGCCTGCCTTCGGGGGACTGAAGCTTTCTTT. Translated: CACLRGTEAFF. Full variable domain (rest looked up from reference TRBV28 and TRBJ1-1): DVKVTQSSRYLVKRTGEKVFLECVQDMDHENMFWYRQDPGLGLRLIYFSYDVKMKEKGDIPEGYSVSREKKERFSLILESASTNQTSMYLCACLRGTEAFFGQGTRLTVV.